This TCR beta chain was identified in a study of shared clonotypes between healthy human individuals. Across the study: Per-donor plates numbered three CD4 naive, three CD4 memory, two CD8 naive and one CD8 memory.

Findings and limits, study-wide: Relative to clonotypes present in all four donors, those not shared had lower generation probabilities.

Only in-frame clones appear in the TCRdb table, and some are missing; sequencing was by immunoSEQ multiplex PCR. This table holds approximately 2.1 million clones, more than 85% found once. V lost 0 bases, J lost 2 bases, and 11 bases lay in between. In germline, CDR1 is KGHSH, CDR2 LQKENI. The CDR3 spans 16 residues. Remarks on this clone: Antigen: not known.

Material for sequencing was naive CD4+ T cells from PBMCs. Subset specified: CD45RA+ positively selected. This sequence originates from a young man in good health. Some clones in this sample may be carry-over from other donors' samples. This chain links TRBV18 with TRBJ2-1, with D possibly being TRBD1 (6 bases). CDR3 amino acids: CASSPPLGGTYNEQFF. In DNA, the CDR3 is TGTGCCAGCTCACCACCGTTAGGGGGAACCTACAATGAGCAGTTCTTC.